What follows are 10 T cell receptor beta chains derived from one specimen sequenced in a study of control samples from healthy donors and cancer patients. Measured with immunoSEQ multiplex PCR; TCRdb has only the in-frame clones, and not every one. Of tens of thousands of clones listed, roughly 89% are singletons. Sequenced material: PBMCs. The source is a woman aged 40 to 50 with lung cancer.

The V and J genes are TRBV25-1 and TRBJ2-7; 10 bases line up with TRBD1. V lost 6 bases and J lost 3; bases outside the gene matches: 2. There are 13 residues in the CDR3. CDR1 is MGHDK, CDR2 SYGVNS, per germline. Here the CDR3 reads CASRRDRGYEQYF. The CDR3 bases are TGTGCCAGCAGAAGGGACAGGGGCTACGAGCAGTACTTC.

Details on this clone: The sample contains more than one DNA sequence encoding this CDR3. The chain uses TRBV7-6 and TRBJ2-1, with TRBD1 matching 8 bases. This CDR3 is 15 amino acids long. With V trimmed by 5 bases and J by 3 bases, 6 bases remained unmatched. Germline CDR1 and CDR2: SGHVS and FNYEAQ. CDR3 DNA: TGTGCCAGCAGCCCCCGACAGGGGAGCTACAATGAGCAGTTCTTC. As protein: CASSPRQGSYNEQFF.

This CDR3 is CASSFVYNEQFF. DNA for the CDR3: TGTGCCAGCAGCTTCGTCTACAATGAGCAGTTCTTC. The V and J genes are TRBV5-4 and TRBJ2-1; no reliable D call. V lost 2 bases and J 3 bases, leaving 3 bases between the germline ends. The CDR3 sequence is 12 residues long. CDR1 is SGHNT and CDR2 is YYREEE in the germline V gene (reference sequence).

The V and J genes are TRBV30 and TRBJ1-6; the D is unclear. Per germline, CDR1 GTSNPN and CDR2 SVGIG (reference sequence). CDR3 length: 13 residues. Trimming removed 3 bases at V and 9 bases at J, with 12 bases between. The CDR3 DNA sequence: TGTGCCTGGAGCCAGGAGGAGGCTTCACCCCTCCACTTT. It is translated as CAWSQEEASPLHF.

V is TRBV5-4 and J is TRBJ1-3; D unclear. In germline, CDR1 is SGHNT, CDR2 YYREEE (reference sequence). The CDR3 loop spans 14 amino acids. V shed 4 bases and J shed 0 bases, with 8 bases lying between them. The DNA for the CDR3 is TGTGCCAGCAGCGGCCCCAACTCTGGAAACACCATATATTTT. Translating gives CASSGPNSGNTIYF.

The chain has TRBV9 and TRBJ2-2, with 10 bases fitting TRBD1. The CDR3 totals 15 residues. With 6 bases clipped from V and 2 bases from J, the junction kept 4 bases outside the gene matches. Looked up from germline, CDR1 is SGDLS and CDR2 is YYNGEE. The CDR3 is CASNRQGANTGELFF. The CDR3 bases are TGTGCCAGCAACCGACAGGGGGCCAACACCGGGGAGCTGTTTTTT.

The CDR3 coding sequence is TGTGCCAGCAGTTTCGGGACAGGTCATCAGCCCCAGCATTTT. Its protein is CASSFGTGHQPQHF. The chain is built from TRBV27 and TRBJ1-5, with TRBD1 matching over 8 bases. V was pared by 3 bases and J by 5 bases, with 3 bases of the junction left unmatched. This CDR3 region has 14 residues. Germline CDR1 and CDR2: MNHEY and SMNVEV (reference sequence).

J is TRBJ1-1 and V is TRBV6-5; TRBD1 matches at 8 bases. V lost 6 bases, J lost 3 bases, and 9 bases stayed unmatched. CDR1 MNHEY and CDR2 SVGAGI come from the germline V gene. The CDR3 is 15 residues long. The CDR3 bases are TGTGCCAGCAGCATCTCTTCGACAGGGGACACTGAAGCTTTCTTT. Protein product: CASSISSTGDTEAFF.

The sample holds one count of this clone. V gene TRBV5-6 combines with J gene TRBJ1-4; 8 nucleotides align to TRBD1. Germline assignment: CDR1 SGHDT and CDR2 YYEEEE. The CDR3 is 15 residues long. The trim removed 4 bases at V and 7 bases at J, leaving 9 bases unmatched. This CDR3 reads CASSARTGNGEKLFF. The CDR3 DNA is TGTGCCAGCAGCGCCCGGACAGGGAACGGTGAAAAACTGTTTTTT. Filled out from reference TRBV5-6 and TRBJ1-4, the complete variable domain reads DAGVTQSPTHLIKTRGQQVTLRCSPKSGHDTVSWYQQALGQGPQFIFQYYEEEERQRGNFPDRFSGHQFPNYSSELNVNALLLGDSALYLCASSARTGNGEKLFFGSGTQLSVL.

V gene TRBV19 combines with J gene TRBJ2-2, with D possibly being TRBD2 (6 bases). Germline V gene lookup returns CDR1 LNHDA and CDR2 SQIVND (reference sequence). Trimming removed 5 bases at V and 5 bases at J, with 15 bases between. CDR3 length: 15 residues. CDR3 sequence (DNA): TGTGCCAGTAGTTTCGGGACGAGCGGGACCGGGGAGCTGTTTTTT. Translating it yields CASSFGTSGTGELFF. The variable domain in full, completed from reference TRBV19 and TRBJ2-2, reads DGGITQSPKYLFRKEGQNVTLSCEQNLNHDAMYWYRQDPGQGLRLIYYSQIVNDFQKGDIAEGYSVSREKKESFPLTVTSAQKNPTAFYLCASSFGTSGTGELFFGEGSRLTVL.